This T cell receptor (beta chain) comes out of a study of blood T cell repertoires in COVID-19. About the research overall: The origin of the acute and convalescent COVID-19 samples was the United States, Italy and Spain.

Clones were read by immunoSEQ multiplex PCR, and TCRdb kept only the in-frame ones, dropping some. This sample has 230,000 or so clones; 75% to 90% occur once, and the top ten carry 3.5% to 5%. Germline V lookup: CDR1 SGHKS, CDR2 YYEKEE (reference sequence). The CDR3 runs to 15 residues. V was clipped by 2 bases and J by 2 bases; unmatched bases: 4. The TCR comes from a woman in her forties who had recovered from COVID-19. The rearrangement uses TRBV5-5 and TRBJ2-7; 10 bases map to TRBD2. Sequencing used peripheral blood. The CDR3 coding sequence is TGTGCCAGCAGCTTTGGAGCGGGGGGGCCCTACGAGCAGTACTTC. This sequence encodes CASSFGAGGPYEQYF.